This T cell receptor beta chain stems from a study of cytomegalovirus exposure and HLA in healthy donors. 13 Jbeta primers and 60 Vbeta primers were used for the PCR. Original methodology: It was a later analysis that counted around 85 million unique TCR beta chains, of which approximately 11 million were shared. Using immunoSEQ multiplex PCR, the repertoire was profiled, and TCRdb retains in-frame clones only, with some absent. V, J and clone size are taken as reported in that table, and D and trimming were inferred from the DNA itself. The repertoire includes approximately 72,000 clones, around 64% of them detected once, and 20% to 25% sits in the top ten. Study-wide results and limits: Immune exposure data for these donors was limited to CMV serostatus. There were around 160 TCR beta chains listed as cytomegalovirus-associated. It was reported in a later analysis that an Asian-associated ancestry cluster showed fewer N-insertions than the 666-donor mean.

This clone occurred a few times. Its antigen is as yet unknown. V lost 5 bases and J lost 1; bases outside the gene matches: 3. CDR3 length: 16 amino acids. Germline V gives CDR1 SNHLY, CDR2 FYNNEI. The TCR comes from a middle-aged man in good health and CMV-seropositive. The rearrangement joins TRBV2 to TRBJ2-1; 12 bases are shared with TRBD2. Sequenced material: PBMCs. CDR3 protein: CASSTGTSGSYNEQFF. The CDR3 DNA follows: TGTGCCAGCAGTACCGGGACTAGCGGGTCCTACAATGAGCAGTTCTTC.